The 5 T cell receptor beta chains below were found in one sample sequenced in a study of blood T cell repertoires in COVID-19 (dated by TCRdb to 2018 to 2020). Libraries were built with the immunoSEQ multiplex PCR assay. TCRdb took over this immuneACCESS table, retaining in-frame rearrangements with V and J assigned. Such tables are incomplete; in checked studies, under half of the missing clones stem from an unresolved V gene, and the remainder is unexplained. This sample has 450,000 to 500,000 clones in its table, and around 90% of those were observed once. The leading ten clones occupy roughly 0.7% of the sample. The sequenced material came from PBMCs or T cells enriched from blood (not recorded which). The receptors here all came from a woman under 30 who had recovered from COVID-19.

The J gene is TRBJ1-1, the V gene TRBV12-3 or TRBV12-4, with D uncertain. V was pared by 3 bases and J by 1 base, with 6 bases between. CDR3 length: 13 amino acids. DNA for the CDR3: TGTGCCAGCAGTTTTGATAGGAACACTGAAGCTTTCTTT. Translated, it gives CASSFDRNTEAFF.

The chain joins TRBV15 to TRBJ1-2; TRBD1 matches 9 bases. CDR1 is LNHNV, CDR2 YYDKDF, per germline (reference sequence). Germline trimming cut 1 base from V and 4 bases from J; bases unmatched to any gene: 7. The CDR3 sequence is 16 residues long. The CDR3 DNA sequence: TGTGCCACCAGCAGAGGGGGACAGGGAGGTTCCTATGGCTACACCTTC. Translating gives CATSRGGQGGSYGYTF.

The CDR3 protein is CASQGSNQPQHF. Here the CDR3 DNA reads TGTGCCAGCCAGGGTTCTAATCAGCCCCAGCATTTT. J is TRBJ1-5 and V is TRBV2; possibly TRBD1 for D (5 bases). Germline-derived CDR1 and CDR2 are SNHLY and FYNNEI. The CDR3 has 12 residues. V lost 8 bases to trimming and J lost 4 bases, with 9 bases between them.

This clone was counted once. This chain connects TRBV5-1 to TRBJ1-3; 9 nucleotides match TRBD1. The V gene's germline CDR1 is SGHRS and CDR2 YFSETQ. After removal of 4 bases from V and 2 bases from J, the junction contained 7 bases not matched to a gene. This CDR3 is built from 16 residues. In nucleotides, the CDR3 is TGCGCCAGCAGCCTAACAGGGGGCGCGGCTGGAAACACCATATATTTT. This translates into CASSLTGGAAGNTIYF.

This clone has just one count. J is TRBJ2-7 and V is TRBV7-9; weak D call: TRBD1 (6 bases). This CDR3 is built from 15 residues. With 10 bases removed from V and 0 bases from J, the gap between germline ends came to 19 bases. Germline V gene data show CDR1 as SEHNR and CDR2 as FQNEAQ (reference sequence). CDR3 nucleotides: TGTGCCACCGTTAAACAGGGTAAAAGCTCCTACGAGCAGTACTTC. Residues: CATVKQGKSSYEQYF.